The T cell receptor beta chain described here comes from a study of blood T cell repertoires in COVID-19. Background on the study: Samples representing acute and convalescent COVID-19 were sourced from the United States, Italy and Spain. Sources were T cells, B-cell-depleted T cells, or PBMCs; the material itself was cDNA or gDNA.

Authors' processing steps: Nucleated cell counts were estimated from reference gene primer amplification. The table came from immunoSEQ multiplex PCR; TCRdb's copy has only in-frame clones and leaves some out. For V, J and clone size, that table is used; D and trimming come from the DNA. The sample yields roughly 310,000 clones, roughly 90% seen once. This CDR3 is 13 amino acids long. Germline V gene data show CDR1 as MNHEY and CDR2 as SVGAGI. Deletions cut 10 bases from V and 1 base from J, with 13 bases between. The Seattle patients joined while their infection was active and were tracked longitudinally afterward.

This TCR was sampled from a woman in her 30s with COVID-19, enrolled during active disease. The V gene is TRBV6-5, the J gene TRBJ1-1; D is undetermined. Sequenced material: peripheral blood. The CDR3: CAINRGPNTEAFF. CDR3 DNA sequence: TGTGCCATCAACCGCGGGCCGAACACTGAAGCTTTCTTT.